This T cell receptor (beta chain) originates from a study of memory CD4+ T cells and cytomegalovirus serostatus. Clones were sequenced by immunoSEQ multiplex PCR, and TCRdb holds only the in-frame ones, with some missing. The sample lists under 50,000 clones, less than 80% seen once, with approximately 5.3% in the top ten. Single viable CD3+CD4+CD8-CD45RO+ cells were sorted as the memory CD4+ T cells. The material sequenced was memory CD4+ T cells from blood. The TCR was taken from an adult in good health and CMV-seropositive.

CDR3 DNA: TGTGCCAGCACGCTAGCCGGGGAGACCCAGTACTTC. Translated, it gives CASTLAGETQYF. The V call is TRBV6-1, the J call TRBJ2-5, with TRBD2 as a possible D gene (5 bases). The germline V and J ends were trimmed by 7 bases and 5 bases, with 11 bases remaining between them. The CDR3 consists of 12 residues. From germline, CDR1 is MNHNS and CDR2 SASEGT.